A selection of T cell receptor beta chains follows, all from one sample in a study of blood T cell repertoires in COVID-19. Clones were read by immunoSEQ multiplex PCR, and TCRdb kept only the in-frame ones, dropping some. The repertoire holds 120,000 or so clones, with around 77% as singletons. Sequencing input: peripheral blood. The receptors stem from a human donor in a cohort sampled during active COVID-19. Each CDR3 is given without its conserved first and last residue.

TRBJ2-1	TRBV30	AWSDSGRNEQF
TRBJ2-7	TRBV7-9	ASNQRGPSYEQY
TRBJ2-7	TRBV5-1	ASSLGDSSGSRYEQY
TRBJ2-5	TRBV3-1/TRBV3-2	ASSQAAPAGQETQY
TRBJ2-7	TRBV4-2	ASSQGLSYEQY
TRBJ2-7	TRBV5-5	ASSPIPGQLKGNEQY
TRBJ1-2	TRBV9	ASSVAPDRDSYGYT
TRBJ2-7	TRBV5-4	ASSLTGGVNEQY
TRBJ2-5	TRBV6-1	ASSEASSGIGWETQY
TRBJ1-2	TRBV6-6	ASLMGAGGYT
TRBJ1-2	TRBV7-9	ASIPKDSQYGYT
TRBJ2-5	TRBV24-1	ATSDTTGAETQY
TRBJ2-7	TRBV12-3/TRBV12-4	ASSLAYHEQY
TRBJ2-3	TRBV18	ASSSGLAGSADTQY
TRBJ2-7	TRBV7-2	ASSILDPNYEQY
TRBJ2-7	TRBV2	ASSALGGGSYEQY
TRBJ1-2	TRBV6-5	ASRYQGQGSYGYT
TRBJ1-1	TRBV11-3	ASSPRGRDTEAF
TRBJ1-5	TRBV6-6	ASSSQGSNQPQH
TRBJ2-6	TRBV11-2	ASSFFGANVLT
TRBJ1-6	TRBV4-1	ASSPRGQGNSPLH
TRBJ1-3	TRBV6-1	ASSERTGATEKD
TRBJ1-4	TRBV4-1	ASSPTGGSSEKLF
TRBJ2-7	TRBV28	ASSSAQGGYEQY
TRBJ2-7	TRBV3-1/TRBV3-2	ASSRAGGDEQY
TRBJ2-7	TRBV9	ASSVSGTSYEQY
TRBJ2-3	TRBV4-2	ASSQVGRGSHTQY
TRBJ2-7	TRBV6-1	ASSETGNYEQY
TRBJ2-7	TRBV2	ASSERLAGVSYEQY
TRBJ1-2	TRBV12-3/TRBV12-4	ASSLQQGSGYT
TRBJ1-6	TRBV10-3	AISEGTGDYSPLH
TRBJ2-7	TRBV27	ASSAASRSGEQY
TRBJ1-5	TRBV30	AWSAQGGRQPQH
TRBJ1-1	TRBV24-1	ATSDNQGANTEAF
TRBJ2-7	TRBV7-8	ASSSQTSGRGEQY
TRBJ1-5	TRBV6-5	ASRRTGRNQPQH
TRBJ1-5	TRBV7-2	ASRKEDQPQH
TRBJ2-7	TRBV28	AIKKGYSEQY
TRBJ1-2	TRBV5-5	ASSWGREESGYT
TRBJ2-1	TRBV7-6	ASSLSGEVNNEQF
TRBJ2-3	TRBV24-1	ATSVLAGYTDTQY
TRBJ2-7	TRBV5-6	ASSFNWGDEYEQY
TRBJ2-5	TRBV4-1	ASSQVFPGGETQY
TRBJ1-4	TRBV18	ASSLNGGNEKLF
TRBJ2-7	TRBV5-1	ASSSGQGSYEQY
TRBJ1-1	TRBV5-6	ASSLVRGRTEAF
TRBJ1-2	TRBV6-2/TRBV6-3	ASSYSKGRAVGYT
TRBJ2-7	TRBV20-1	SADNREQQY
TRBJ2-7	TRBV11-1	ASSSGTGIYEQY
TRBJ2-5	TRBV6-1	ASSELGGGGETQY
TRBJ2-7	TRBV6-5	ASNTPGGEQY
TRBJ1-4	TRBV29-1	SVRDRETNEKLF
TRBJ1-2	TRBV2	ASSEAGQGGNYGYT
TRBJ2-7	TRBV6-5	ASSPMIVSEQY